The sequence of this T cell receptor beta chain was determined in a study of CD8 T cells in Susac syndrome. TCR beta was sequenced from blood CD8+ and CD4+ T cells. The control participants were healthy donors, and these controls were matched with respect to both age and sex. The CD8+ and CD4+ T cells were isolated magnetically using a negative isolation approach, whereas the TEMRA cells were enriched by FACS. Reverse transcription used about 0.5 to 1 ug RNA and random hexamers. The CDR3 of TCR beta was amplified by immunoSEQ multiplex PCR across 54 Vbeta and 13 Jbeta. Each CDR3 protein gets one entry after TCRdb re-called the immunoSEQ multiplex PCR reads with MiXCR. In the table there are some 180,000 distinct CDR3 sequences, around 96% of which are singletons. This CDR3 spans 15 amino acids. V was pared by 4 bases and J by 5 bases, with 10 bases of the junction left unmatched. Germline lookup yields CDR1 LNHDA and CDR2 SQIVND (reference sequence).

The chain joins TRBV19 to TRBJ1-2; the match to TRBD1 covers 7 bases. The sequenced sample consisted of CD4+ T cells from PBMCs. This receptor was obtained from a human donor in good health. CDR3 residues: CASSTTGPHSYGYTF. The CDR3 DNA reads as TGTGCCAGTAGTACGACAGGGCCCCACTCGTATGGCTACACCTTC.